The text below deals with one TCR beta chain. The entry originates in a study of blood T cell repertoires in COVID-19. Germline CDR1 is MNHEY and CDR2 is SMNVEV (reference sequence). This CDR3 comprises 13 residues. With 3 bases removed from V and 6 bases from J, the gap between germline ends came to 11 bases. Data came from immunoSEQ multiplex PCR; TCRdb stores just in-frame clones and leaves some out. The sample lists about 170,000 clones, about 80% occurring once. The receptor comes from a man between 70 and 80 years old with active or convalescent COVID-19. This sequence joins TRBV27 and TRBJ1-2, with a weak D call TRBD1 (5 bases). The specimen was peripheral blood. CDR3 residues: CASSFRAGHGYTF. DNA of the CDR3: TGTGCCAGCAGTTTTAGGGCAGGGCATGGCTACACCTTC.